The 20 T cell receptor beta chains given below trace back to one sample, sequenced in a study of T cells after posttransplantation cyclophosphamide. The method was immunoSEQ multiplex PCR; TCRdb's version includes in-frame clones alone and lacks a portion of them. The sample includes roughly 42,000 clones, none of them occurring once. The sample was PBMCs. Source of these receptors: a woman in her forties or fifties in good health and a related stem cell transplant donor.

This clone was recorded many times. The chain combines TRBV7-2 with TRBJ2-2, with D perhaps matching TRBD1 (5 bases). Germline V gene lookup returns CDR1 SGHTA and CDR2 FQGNSA. V lost 0 bases, J lost 5 bases, and 13 bases lay in between. The CDR3 is 16 amino acids. This chain's CDR3 is CASSLASQGRTGELFF. The DNA for the CDR3 is TGTGCCAGCAGCTTAGCGAGTCAGGGCAGAACCGGGGAGCTGTTTTTT. Drawing the rest from reference TRBV7-2 and TRBJ2-2, the complete variable domain is GAGVSQSPSNKVTEKGKDVELRCDPISGHTALYWYRQSLGQGLEFLIYFQGNSAPDKSGLPSDRFSAERTGGSVSTLTIQRTQQEDSAVYLCASSLASQGRTGELFFGEGSRLTVL.

This clone was seen many times. The chain carries TRBV18 and TRBJ2-5; perhaps TRBD1 as D (7 bases). In germline, CDR1 is KGHSH, CDR2 LQKENI. The CDR3 extends over 14 amino acids. The V and J ends lost 1 base and 5 bases respectively, with 11 bases between them. The CDR3 DNA is TGTGCCAGCTCACCACAGACAGGGAGGGAGACCCAGTACTTC. Translating it yields CASSPQTGRETQYF. Full variable domain (missing parts from reference TRBV18 and TRBJ2-5): NAGVMQNPRHLVRRRGQEARLRCSPMKGHSHVYWYRQLPEEGLKFMVYLQKENIIDESGMPKERFSAEFPKEGPSILRIQQVVRGDSAAYFCASSPQTGRETQYFGPGTRLLVL.

This clone was picked up a small number of times. The V call is TRBV6-1, the J call TRBJ2-3, with a tentative D call TRBD1 (7 bases). The CDR3 contains 14 residues. V was cut by 5 bases and J by 1 base, with 10 bases left in between. Looked up from germline, CDR1 is MNHNS and CDR2 is SASEGT. CDR3 sequence: CASSPRGGTDTQYF. The CDR3 DNA reads as TGTGCCAGCAGTCCCAGGGGGGGCACAGATACGCAGTATTTT.

This clone was picked up many times. This chain joins TRBV5-4 and TRBJ2-6; 8 bases fit TRBD2. Germline assignment: CDR1 SGHNT and CDR2 YYREEE (reference sequence). J gave up 0 bases and V 1 base, and 6 bases lay outside the gene matches. This CDR3 comprises 18 residues. The CDR3 sequence: CASSLRRGDPSGANVLTF. In nucleotides, the CDR3 is TGTGCCAGCAGCTTGAGGCGGGGGGACCCCTCTGGGGCCAACGTCCTGACTTTC.

The sample holds many counts of this clone. The rearrangement joins TRBV18 to TRBJ2-1; 7 bases map to TRBD2. Germline lookup yields CDR1 KGHSH and CDR2 LQKENI. V shed 2 bases and J 15 bases; nucleotides not matched to a gene: 7. This CDR3 is built from 12 residues. This chain's CDR3 is CASSPGGLEMFF. The DNA of the CDR3 is TGTGCCAGCTCACCAGGAGGACTAGAGATGTTCTTC.

This clone was counted ten times or more. V usage is TRBV18 and J usage is TRBJ1-2; D possibly corresponds to TRBD1 (6 bases). Germline-derived CDR1 and CDR2 are KGHSH and LQKENI. The CDR3 is made up of 13 amino acids. Trimming left V 0 bases short and J 8 bases short, with 10 bases between. In DNA, the CDR3 is TGTGCCAGCTCACCACCTGGGGGCCAGGGCTACACCTTC. It encodes CASSPPGGQGYTF.

This clone was found many times. The chain couples TRBV2 to TRBJ1-1, with TRBD1 matching 7 bases. The trim removed 7 bases at V and 0 bases at J, leaving 8 bases unmatched. There are 15 residues in the CDR3. From germline, CDR1 is SNHLY and CDR2 FYNNEI. Here the CDR3 DNA reads TGTGCCAGCAAATGGGGACAGAGCATGAACACTGAAGCTTTCTTT. Amino acid sequence: CASKWGQSMNTEAFF.

The chain is built from TRBV10-1 and TRBJ2-7; 8 bases line up with TRBD2. The trim removed 2 bases at V and 2 bases at J, leaving 2 bases unmatched. The CDR3 length is 14 residues. Looked up from germline, CDR1 is WNHNN and CDR2 is SYGVQD (reference sequence). This CDR3 reads CASSEKRGTYEQYF. DNA of the CDR3: TGCGCCAGCAGTGAGAAGCGGGGGACCTACGAGCAGTACTTC.

The gene calls are TRBV18 and TRBJ1-6; D gene unclear. Germline V CDR1 and CDR2: KGHSH, LQKENI. The length of the CDR3 is 16 residues. Trimming removed 3 bases from V and 8 bases from J, with 17 bases in between. CDR3 region: CASSPSRPGGYSPLHF. CDR3 DNA sequence: TGTGCCAGCTCACCTTCTAGGCCCGGCGGATATTCACCCCTCCACTTT.

This clone came up many times. The V and J genes are TRBV18 and TRBJ2-7; 7 bases align to TRBD2. J lost 0 bases, V lost 2 bases, and 7 bases had no gene match. The CDR3 is made up of 16 amino acids. The V gene's germline CDR1 is KGHSH and CDR2 LQKENI. In nucleotides, the CDR3 is TGTGCCAGCTCACCAAAGGAGACTAGCCCCTCCTACGAGCAGTACTTC. Amino acids: CASSPKETSPSYEQYF.

The sample holds many counts of this clone. The chain employs TRBV7-9 and TRBJ1-1; D call uncertain. V lost 3 bases and J 1 base, leaving 3 bases between the germline ends. There are 12 residues in the CDR3. Germline CDR1 SEHNR, CDR2 FQNEAQ (reference sequence). CDR3: CASSFGNTEAFF. In DNA, the CDR3 is TGTGCCAGCAGCTTCGGGAACACTGAAGCTTTCTTT.

This clone was picked up many times. The chain is built from TRBV6-5 and TRBJ1-2; TRBD1 is a possible D gene (5 bases). The germline V and J ends were trimmed by 4 bases and 8 bases, with 14 bases remaining between them. The CDR3 sequence is 13 residues long. From germline, CDR1 is MNHEY and CDR2 SVGAGI. This chain's CDR3 is CASSSVGGVGYTF. The CDR3 DNA sequence: TGTGCCAGCAGTTCCGTGGGGGGGGTCGGCTACACCTTC.

This clone has ten or more counts. The chain uses TRBV6-1 and TRBJ2-2; D is unclear. CDR1 is MNHNS and CDR2 is SASEGT in the germline V gene. The length of the CDR3 is 12 residues. Trimming removed 7 bases from V and 1 base from J, with 4 bases in between. CDR3 nucleotides: TGTGCCAGCACTAGGAACACCGGGGAGCTGTTTTTT. The encoded protein is CASTRNTGELFF.

The chain couples TRBV21-1 to TRBJ1-1; the table calls TRBD1, which could not be checked here. TRBV21-1 is recorded as a pseudogene. CDR3 length: 16 residues. CDR3 residues: CASSPPGQGPNTEAFF. For the CDR3, the DNA is TGTGCCAGCAGCCCTCCGGGACAGGGGCCGAACACTGAAGCTTTCTTT.

In this sample, this clone turned up a few times. This sequence joins TRBV12-2 and TRBJ2-7; TRBD2 is the table's D call, not checked against the DNA. TRBV12-2 is designated a pseudogene. The CDR3 is 16 amino acids. The CDR3 loop reads CASRPGAGVSTYEQYF. The CDR3 bases are TGTGCAAGTCGCCCTGGAGCGGGGGTAAGCACCTACGAGCAGTACTTC.

This clone was seen repeatedly, ten times or more. The chain employs TRBV7-7 and TRBJ1-6; possible D gene TRBD1, 6 bases. The CDR3 is 15 amino acids. Germline V gene sequence: CDR1 SSHAT, CDR2 FNYEAQ (reference sequence). The CDR3 coding sequence is TGTGCTACAAACCAGGGGACCCCGCGCCATTCACCCCTCCACTTT. Translated: CATNQGTPRHSPLHF.

This clone appeared many times. This CDR3 is CASSAYGQGNQPQHF. CDR3 nucleotides: TGTGCCAGCAGTGCCTATGGACAGGGCAATCAGCCCCAGCATTTT. The chain couples TRBV6-1 to TRBJ1-5; 7 nucleotides align to TRBD1. Germline V gene sequence: CDR1 MNHNS, CDR2 SASEGT. The CDR3 runs 15 residues. The J segment lost 2 bases and the V segment lost 4 bases, leaving 5 bases of the junction unmatched.

This clone was found many times. The rearrangement links TRBV28 to TRBJ2-6, with D tentatively TRBD1 (6 bases). Germline V CDR1 and CDR2: MDHEN, SYDVKM. There are 15 residues in the CDR3. Trimming cost V 5 bases and J 2 bases, with 10 bases left between them. The CDR3 spells CASSNTGTGANVLTF. The DNA of the CDR3 is TGTGCCAGCAGTAACACAGGGACTGGGGCCAACGTCCTGACTTTC.

This clone was detected many times. The chain's CDR3 is CASSDDRQSGNTIYF. DNA of the CDR3: TGTGCCAGCAGTGATGACAGGCAATCTGGAAACACCATATATTTT. The chain combines TRBV6-1 with TRBJ1-3, with a possible D match to TRBD1 (6 bases). This CDR3 is built from 15 residues. CDR1 is MNHNS, CDR2 SASEGT, per germline. V lost 3 bases and J lost 1, with 10 bases in between.

The sample holds many counts of this clone. This chain uses TRBV6-5 with TRBJ2-5; 7 bases map to TRBD1. With 2 bases clipped from V and 14 bases from J, the junction kept 8 bases outside the gene matches. Germline CDR1 is MNHEY and CDR2 is SVGAGI. This CDR3 spans 12 amino acids. The chain's CDR3 is CASSYQTGMVYF. CDR3 coding DNA: TGTGCCAGCAGTTACCAGACAGGGATGGTATACTTC.